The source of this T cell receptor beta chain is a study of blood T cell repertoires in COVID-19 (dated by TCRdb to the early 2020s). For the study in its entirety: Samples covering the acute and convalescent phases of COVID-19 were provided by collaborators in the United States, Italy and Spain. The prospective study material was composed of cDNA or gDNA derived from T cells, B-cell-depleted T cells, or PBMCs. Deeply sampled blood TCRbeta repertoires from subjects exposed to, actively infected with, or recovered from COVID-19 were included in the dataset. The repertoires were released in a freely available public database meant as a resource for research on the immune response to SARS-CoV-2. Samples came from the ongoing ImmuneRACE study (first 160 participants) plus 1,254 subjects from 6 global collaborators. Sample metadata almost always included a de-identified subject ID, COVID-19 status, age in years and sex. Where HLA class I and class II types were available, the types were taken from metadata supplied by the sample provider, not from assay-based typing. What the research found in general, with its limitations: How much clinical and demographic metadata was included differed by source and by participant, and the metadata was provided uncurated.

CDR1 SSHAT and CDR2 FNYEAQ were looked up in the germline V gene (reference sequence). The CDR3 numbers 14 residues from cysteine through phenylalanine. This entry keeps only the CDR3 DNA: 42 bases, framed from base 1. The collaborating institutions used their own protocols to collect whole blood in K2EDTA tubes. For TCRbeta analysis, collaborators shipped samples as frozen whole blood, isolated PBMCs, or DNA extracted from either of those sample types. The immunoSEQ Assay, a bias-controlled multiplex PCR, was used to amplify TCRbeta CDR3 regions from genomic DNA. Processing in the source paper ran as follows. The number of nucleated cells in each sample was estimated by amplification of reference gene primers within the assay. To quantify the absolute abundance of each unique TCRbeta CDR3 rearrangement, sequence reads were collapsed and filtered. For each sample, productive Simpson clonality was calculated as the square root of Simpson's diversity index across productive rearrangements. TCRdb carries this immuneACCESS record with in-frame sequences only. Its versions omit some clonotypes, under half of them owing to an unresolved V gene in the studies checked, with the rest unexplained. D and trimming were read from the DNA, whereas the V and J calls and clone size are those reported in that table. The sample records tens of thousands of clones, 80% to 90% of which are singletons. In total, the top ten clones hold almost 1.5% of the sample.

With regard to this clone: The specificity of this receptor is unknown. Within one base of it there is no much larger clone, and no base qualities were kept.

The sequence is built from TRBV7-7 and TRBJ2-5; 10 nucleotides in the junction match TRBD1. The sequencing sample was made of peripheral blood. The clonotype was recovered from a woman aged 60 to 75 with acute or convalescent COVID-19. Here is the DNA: TGTGCTAGCGCTCCGGGACAGGGGATAGAGACCCAGTACTTC. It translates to CASAPGQGIETQYF.